The sequence of this T cell receptor beta chain was determined in a study of T cells in Graves' hyperthyroidism and ophthalmopathy. The table lists this clonotype with many counts. Its antigen is as yet unknown. TCR beta CDR3 region amplification was performed from RNA transcripts. HTBI primers were employed in a first-round RT-PCR of the TCR CDR3. One entry per CDR3 protein, called by TCRdb with MiXCR from the multiplex PCR reads. Among roughly 300,000 distinct CDR3 sequences listed, 15% to 20% were seen once. The CDR3 sequence is 18 residues long. The germline V and J ends were trimmed by 0 bases and 7 bases, with 24 bases remaining between them. Germline V lookup: CDR1 LGHDT, CDR2 YNNKEL (reference sequence). Study-wide results and caveats: Most thyroid clonotypes that were expanded above 0.001 also turned up in blood. Separating ophthalmopathy from stable hyperthyroidism was achieved by a 13 V-J model.

The TCR sequence derives from a woman between 45 and 60 years old with Graves' hyperthyroidism. The sample taken for sequencing was blood. The chain joins TRBV3-1 to TRBJ1-1; D uncertain. The DNA for the CDR3 is TGTGCCAGCAGCCAAGAGTCCCTTGGCGGGCAGCGCTCGGATGAAGCTTTCTTT. It codes for CASSQESLGGQRSDEAFF.